These 19 T cell receptor beta chains were all obtained from the same sample, sequenced in a study of T cells in Graves' hyperthyroidism and ophthalmopathy. RNA transcripts served as the template for amplifying TCR beta CDR3 regions. A first-round RT-PCR of the TCR CDR3 used the HTBI primer set. TCRdb itself ran the multiplex PCR reads through MiXCR, one entry per CDR3 protein. The sample has approximately 400,000 distinct CDR3 sequences; around 14% are singletons. The sequenced sample was blood. These receptors were taken from a woman aged 60-70 years with Graves' hyperthyroidism.

To note about this clonotype: This may come from a read error, since a much larger clone is one base off. V is TRBV7-8 and J is TRBJ2-7; 9 bases line up with TRBD1. The CDR3 is made up of 16 amino acids. Germline lookup yields CDR1 SGHVS and CDR2 FQNEAQ. CDR3 bases: TGCGCCAGCAGCCGCCCCGAGACAGGGGGTCGTTACGAGCAGTACTTC. It translates to CASSRPETGGRYEQYF.

This clonotype was seen repeatedly, ten times or more. CDR3: CATSKQGWNEKLFF. The CDR3, as DNA: TGTGCCACCAGCAAGCAGGGGTGGAATGAAAAACTGTTTTTT. The chain is built from TRBV15 and TRBJ1-4, with a weak D call TRBD1 (6 bases). Germline-derived CDR1 and CDR2 are LNHNV and YYDKDF (reference sequence). Trimming took 4 bases from V and 5 from J, leaving 11 bases between them. This CDR3 comprises 14 residues.

This clonotype was seen many times. This chain links TRBV29-1 with TRBJ2-1, with D uncertain. The V and J ends lost 4 bases and 6 bases respectively, with 13 bases between them. Germline loops: CDR1 SQVTM, CDR2 ANQGSEA. The CDR3 has 13 amino acids. CDR3 nucleotides: TGCAGCGTTGGAGAACCAATAAGCAATGAGCAGTTCTTC. Its translation is CSVGEPISNEQFF.

This clonotype turned up a few times. The chain is built from TRBV19 and TRBJ1-5; D call uncertain. V was pared by 5 bases and J by 6 bases, with 11 bases between. Germline CDR1 is LNHDA and CDR2 is SQIVND (reference sequence). The CDR3 extends over 13 amino acids. The CDR3 protein is CASSPRWGQPQHF. In DNA, the CDR3 is TGTGCCAGTAGTCCCCGGTGGGGTCAGCCCCAGCATTTT.

J is TRBJ2-3 and V is TRBV2; 9 positions agree with TRBD1. V lost 8 bases and J lost 1; bases outside the gene matches: 10. The germline CDR1 and CDR2 sequences are SNHLY and FYNNEI. There are 16 residues in the CDR3. The chain's CDR3 is CASGRRRDRGTDTQYF. For the CDR3, the DNA is TGTGCCAGCGGTCGGCGTCGGGACAGGGGCACAGATACGCAGTATTTT.

In this sample, this clonotype turned up many times. This chain links TRBV6-2 or TRBV6-3 with TRBJ2-1, with 11 nucleotides matching TRBD1. V lost 5 bases to trimming and J lost 10 bases; unmatched junction nucleotides: 7. From germline, CDR1 is MNHEY and CDR2 SVGEGT. This CDR3 spans 14 amino acids. The DNA for the CDR3 is TGTGCCAGCAGTGCCGGGACAGGGGGAGTGGAGCAGTTCTTC. Translating it yields CASSAGTGGVEQFF.

This clonotype has only a few counts. The chain links TRBV20-1 to TRBJ2-1; TRBD2 agrees at 7 bases. This CDR3 spans 16 amino acids. From germline, CDR1 is DFQATT and CDR2 SNEGSKA (reference sequence). J lost 2 bases, V lost 3 bases, and 10 bases had no gene match. CDR3 nucleotides: TGCAGTGCTAGCGAACCACGAGGGAGGGCCTACAATGAGCAGTTCTTC. Its protein is CSASEPRGRAYNEQFF.

This chain joins TRBV19 and TRBJ2-7, with 9 bases that match TRBD1. The CDR3 is 17 amino acids. Per germline, CDR1 LNHDA and CDR2 SQIVND (reference sequence). V trimming: 2 bases; J trimming: 5 bases; junction bases outside the gene matches: 13. The CDR3 here is CASSILAGTGIHHEQYF. DNA of the CDR3: TGTGCCAGTAGTATACTGGCCGGGACAGGGATTCACCACGAGCAGTACTTC.

On this clonotype itself: A read error may explain this, as a much larger clone is one base away. This chain uses TRBV4-1 with TRBJ2-7; no firm D call. This CDR3 contains 14 residues. The germline CDR1 and CDR2 sequences are MGHRA and YSYEKL. The CDR3, as DNA: TGCACCAGCAGCCAAGCTGAACAGTCCTACGAGCAGTACTTC. This gives the protein CTSSQAEQSYEQYF.

This clonotype was counted at least ten times. The rearrangement joins TRBV6-2 or TRBV6-3 to TRBJ1-2; D call uncertain. This CDR3 contains 12 residues. V gave up 0 bases and J gave up 4 bases, with 3 bases separating them. Germline CDR1 reads MNHEY; CDR2 reads SVGEGT. CDR3 in DNA: TGTGCCAGCAGTTACTCGGTCTATGGCTACACCTTC. Its protein is CASSYSVYGYTF.

On this clonotype itself: It may be a read error: a sequence one base away is much more abundant. The V and J genes are TRBV27 and TRBJ2-7, with D possibly being TRBD1 (6 bases). The CDR3 totals 13 residues. From germline, CDR1 is MNHEY and CDR2 SMNVEV (reference sequence). V shed 6 bases and J shed 7 bases, with 16 bases lying between them. The CDR3 coding sequence is TGTGCCAGCAGGAAACAGGGTTCCGATGAGCAGTACTTC. Its protein product is CASRKQGSDEQYF.

This clonotype was seen many times. V usage is TRBV5-1 and J usage is TRBJ1-1; D might be TRBD1 (6 bases). This CDR3 contains 13 residues. Germline assignment: CDR1 SGHRS and CDR2 YFSETQ. Trimming took 4 bases from V and 5 from J, leaving 12 bases between them. The CDR3 DNA follows: TGCGCCAGCAGCACACGGGGGGCGACTGAAGCTTTCTTT. This translates into CASSTRGATEAFF.

This clonotype was counted many times. This chain joins TRBV7-9 and TRBJ2-3; 12 bases line up with TRBD1. V lost 5 bases to trimming and J lost 5 bases; unmatched junction nucleotides: 14. Germline V gene data show CDR1 as SEHNR and CDR2 as FQNEAQ (reference sequence). The CDR3 is 18 amino acids. The DNA for the CDR3 is TGTGCCAGCAGCCAGCCCGGGACAGGGGGCAGAGTGGGAGATACGCAGTATTTT. Translating it yields CASSQPGTGGRVGDTQYF. Based on the CDR3 plus reference TRBV7-9 and TRBJ2-3, the full variable domain is DTGVSQNPRHKITKRGQNVTFRCDPISEHNRLYWYRQTLGQGPEFLTYFQNEAQLEKSRLLSDRFSAERPKGSFSTLEIQRTEQGDSAMYLCASSQPGTGGRVGDTQYFGPGTRLTVL.

This rearrangement joins TRBV20-1 to TRBJ2-1; 7 bases align to TRBD2. From germline, CDR1 is DFQATT and CDR2 SNEGSKA (reference sequence). After removal of 6 bases from V and 1 base from J, the junction contained 9 bases not matched to a gene. This CDR3 region has 15 residues. CDR3 loop: CSAPRGSGSYNEQFF. The CDR3 DNA follows: TGCAGTGCCCCTAGGGGTAGCGGGTCCTACAATGAGCAGTTCTTC.

This clonotype was counted many times. The chain combines TRBV6-1 with TRBJ2-3, with 14 bases identical to TRBD2. The CDR3 has 14 residues. The V segment lost 6 bases and the J segment 6 bases; nucleotides outside the gene matches: 2. CDR1 is MNHNS and CDR2 is SASEGT in the germline V gene. The CDR3 reads CASRTSGRGDTQYF. The CDR3 DNA follows: TGTGCCAGCAGGACTAGCGGGAGGGGGGATACGCAGTATTTT.

Worth noting for this clonotype: Given the absence of the conserved phenylalanine or tryptophan at the CDR3 end, a read error is likely. The V and J genes are TRBV13 and TRBJ2-1; TRBD2 agrees at 9 bases. The germline V gene encodes CDR1 PRHDT and CDR2 FYEKMQ (reference sequence). The CDR3 has 16 residues. Trimming took 4 bases from V and 1 from J; bases not matched to a gene: 5. The DNA of the CDR3 is TGTGCCAGCAGCTCCCTAGCGGGAACTTCCTACAATGAGCAGTTCCTC. Protein product: CASSSLAGTSYNEQFL.

CDR3 residues: CASSYSSREQYF. The CDR3, as DNA: TGTGCCAGCAGTTACTCGTCGCGGGAGCAGTACTTC. The genes are TRBV6-2 or TRBV6-3 and TRBJ2-7; unclear D gene. The CDR3 is made up of 12 amino acids. Germline values: CDR1 MNHEY, CDR2 SVGEGT. The ends were cut back, 0 bases at V and 7 bases at J, with 7 bases in the middle.

This clonotype was recorded at least ten times. This rearrangement joins TRBV6-1 to TRBJ2-4; TRBD1 matches 8 bases. CDR1 is MNHNS, CDR2 SASEGT, per germline. There are 14 residues in the CDR3. Losses at the gene ends were 9 bases for V and 2 bases for J; bases not matched to a gene: 6. The CDR3 spells CASRQGRTKNIQYF. CDR3 DNA: TGTGCCAGTAGACAGGGGCGAACCAAAAACATTCAGTACTTC.

In this sample, this clonotype turned up a few times. The CDR3 bases are TGCGCCAGCAGCTGGGCACCCGGACAGGGCGTGAACACTGAAGCTTTCTTT. Translation gives CASSWAPGQGVNTEAFF. V gene TRBV5-1 combines with J gene TRBJ1-1, with 8 bases lining up with TRBD1. V was pared by 3 bases and J by 0 bases, with 10 bases of the junction left unmatched. The CDR3 consists of 17 residues. Germline V CDR1 and CDR2: SGHRS, YFSETQ.